This T cell receptor (beta chain) was profiled in a study of T cell responses to AZD1222 COVID-19 vaccine. Whole-study results and caveats: Just a handful of AZD1222 recipients tested seropositive at baseline. White British ancestry dominated among donors, who included more females, and clonal diversity was possibly underestimated.

The repertoire was sequenced with immunoSEQ multiplex PCR; TCRdb's copy has only in-frame clones and lacks some. Altogether more than 65,000 clones are present, approximately 83% being singletons, with the ten largest covering 3.4%. Between the trimmed V and J ends, which lost 6 bases and 5 bases, there was a span of 16 bases. The CDR3 runs to 14 residues. The germline V gene encodes CDR1 MNHEY and CDR2 SVGAGI. Points on this clone: Its antigen is as yet unknown.

Researchers grouped second doses given at about 4 or about 12 weeks into one pool. The clonotype comes from an adult who received the AZD1222 COVID-19 vaccine. This chain links TRBV6-5 with TRBJ2-5, with D tentatively TRBD1 (6 bases). Specimen: peripheral blood, collected 28 days after the second AZD1222 dose. CDR3 sequence reads: CASRENTGLETQYF. The CDR3 DNA sequence: TGTGCCAGCAGAGAGAACACAGGGTTGGAGACCCAGTACTTC.